This record looks at one TCR beta chain sequence and its context. Sequenced by immunoSEQ multiplex PCR; TCRdb stores in-frame clones only, minus some. This table holds a few hundred thousand clones, around nine tenths found once. The CDR3 totals 13 residues. V lost 6 bases, J lost 1 base, and 9 bases lay in between. CDR1 is KGHSH, CDR2 LQKENI, per germline. The record originates from a study of blood T cell repertoires in COVID-19. The specimen was PBMCs or T cells enriched from blood (not recorded which). This rearrangement joins TRBV18 to TRBJ1-2; perhaps TRBD1 as D (5 bases). This clonotype was sampled from a woman in her 40s who had recovered from COVID-19. The CDR3 sequence is CASSPTVNYGYTF. The CDR3 DNA sequence: TGTGCCAGCTCCCCGACAGTTAACTATGGCTACACCTTC.